The rows below give T cell receptor beta chains drawn from one sample of a study of T cell responses to AZD1222 COVID-19 vaccine. TCRdb's table, derived via immunoSEQ multiplex PCR, lists solely in-frame clones and lacks some. The table includes around 180,000 clones, roughly 94% detected once. The material was peripheral blood, obtained 28 days after the second AZD1222 dose. Every receptor here comes from an adult who received the AZD1222 COVID-19 vaccine. CDR3s include the opening cysteine and the closing phenylalanine or tryptophan. A D gene is named only where the DNA matches it firmly. Rows may omit the clone size; those that give it use once, few, many or a size class.

size | J | D | length | V | DNA | CDR3
- | TRBJ1-2 | TRBD1 | 13 | TRBV24-1 | TGTGCCACCAGTGATTCGACAGGGTGGGGCTACACCTTC | CATSDSTGWGYTF
- | TRBJ2-7 | - | 13 | TRBV5-6 | TGTGCCAGCAGCCAGGGCGTCACGGGCGAGCAGTACTTC | CASSQGVTGEQYF
- | TRBJ1-1 | - | 12 | TRBV20-1 | TGCAGTGCTAGTCAGGGAGAGGTTGAAGCTTTCTTT | CSASQGEVEAFF
- | TRBJ2-7 | - | 15 | TRBV9 | TGTGCCAGCAGCCACGCAGCCAGGGGCGAATACGAGCAGTACTTC | CASSHAARGEYEQYF
- | TRBJ1-1 | TRBD1 | 18 | TRBV5-6 | TGTGCCAGCAGCTTGGTCCTGGGGACAGGGGTCATGAACACTGAAGCTTTCTTT | CASSLVLGTGVMNTEAFF
- | TRBJ2-2 | - | 13 | TRBV9 | TGTGCCAGCAGCAAGGACGTGACCGGGGAGCTGTTTTTT | CASSKDVTGELFF
- | TRBJ2-1 | TRBD1 | 16 | TRBV11-1 | TGTGCCAGCAGCCATTTCGGGACAGGGGTAATGAATGAGCAGTTCTTC | CASSHFGTGVMNEQFF
- | TRBJ2-7 | TRBD1 | 15 | TRBV5-1 | TGCGCCAGCAGCTTGGGTTGGACAGGGATTTACGAGCAGTACTTC | CASSLGWTGIYEQYF
- | TRBJ2-4 | - | 11 | TRBV30 | TGTGCCTGGACAAGACGGGACATTCAGTACTTC | CAWTRRDIQYF
- | TRBJ1-2 | - | 14 | TRBV7-2 | TGTGCCAGCAGCTTCCCCCAGGTTGGCTATGGCTACACCTTC | CASSFPQVGYGYTF
- | TRBJ1-1 | - | 13 | TRBV19 | TGTGCCAGTAGTATTGTTTGGGGGCGTGAAGCTTTCTTT | CASSIVWGREAFF
- | TRBJ2-3 | - | 14 | TRBV25-1 | TGTGCCAGCAGTATGCAGGGGAGGACAGATACGCAGTATTTT | CASSMQGRTDTQYF
- | TRBJ1-1 | - | 14 | TRBV7-2 | TGTGCCAGCAGCTTAGTCCGAATTAACACTGAAGCTTTCTTT | CASSLVRINTEAFF
once | TRBJ1-1 | - | 12 | TRBV30 | TGTGCCTGGAGTCTGGGTTCACCTGAAGCTTTCTTT | CAWSLGSPEAFF
- | TRBJ1-2 | TRBD1 | 15 | TRBV19 | TGTGCCAGTATCGGACAGGGTAACTTCTACTATGGCTACACCTTC | CASIGQGNFYYGYTF
- | TRBJ2-7 | - | 16 | TRBV6-2/TRBV6-3 | TGTGCCAGCAGTCCCCTCCTCATCCGAGCGGCCTACGAGCAGTACTTC | CASSPLLIRAAYEQYF
once | TRBJ2-2 | - | 13 | TRBV27 | TGTGCCAGCAGTTTCCGTGGGACCGGGGAGCTGTTTTTT | CASSFRGTGELFF
- | TRBJ2-1 | TRBD2 | 16 | TRBV19 | TGTGCCAGTAGTTCCGGGACTAGCGGGAGGGGACCTGAGCAGTTCTTC | CASSSGTSGRGPEQFF
- | TRBJ1-1 | - | 14 | TRBV6-5 | TGTGCCAGCAGTAACGGGGGGGCGAGCACTGAAGCTTTCTTT | CASSNGGASTEAFF
- | TRBJ1-3 | - | 12 | TRBV29-1 | TGCAGCGCATATGTCTCTGGAAACACCATATATTTT | CSAYVSGNTIYF
- | TRBJ2-3 | - | 13 | TRBV6-6 | TGTGCCAGCAGTTACCTCATGGCAGATACGCAGTATTTT | CASSYLMADTQYF
- | TRBJ1-1 | - | 15 | TRBV2 | TGTGCCAGCAGTCAAAGGACAGCTATGAACACTGAAGCTTTCTTT | CASSQRTAMNTEAFF
- | TRBJ2-3 | - | 15 | TRBV5-1 | TGCGCCAGCAGCTTGGAGTCGCGGAACACAGATACGCAGTATTTT | CASSLESRNTDTQYF
- | TRBJ1-1 | - | 16 | TRBV6-2/TRBV6-3 | TGTGCCAGCAGTTCGGCGGGGGCGCTCCCGAACACTGAAGCTTTCTTT | CASSSAGALPNTEAFF
- | TRBJ2-1 | TRBD1 | 15 | TRBV11-3 | TGTGCCAGCAGCACCAGACAGGGGACAGACAATGAGCAGTTCTTC | CASSTRQGTDNEQFF
- | TRBJ2-2 | - | 16 | TRBV9 | TGTGCCAGCAGCGTAGAAAATAACAGGAGAGGCGGGGAGCTGTTTTTT | CASSVENNRRGGELFF
- | TRBJ1-3 | - | 13 | TRBV19 | TGTGCCAGTAGTGACAGATATGGAAACACCATATATTTT | CASSDRYGNTIYF
- | TRBJ1-2 | - | 13 | TRBV2 | TGTGCCAGCAACTATCAATTTAACTATGGCTACACCTTC | CASNYQFNYGYTF
- | TRBJ2-2 | TRBD1 | 18 | TRBV4-3 | TGCGCCAGCAGCCAAGATTGGGCCGGGACAGGGTTCACCGGGGAGCTGTTTTTT | CASSQDWAGTGFTGELFF
- | TRBJ1-2 | TRBD1 | 13 | TRBV2 | TGTGCCAGCAGTGAGGGACAGGGCCATGGCTACACCTTC | CASSEGQGHGYTF
- | TRBJ1-1 | - | 15 | TRBV15 | TGTGCCACCAGCAGAGGGGGGGCTATGAACACTGAAGCTTTCTTT | CATSRGGAMNTEAFF
- | TRBJ2-7 | - | 15 | TRBV7-9 | TGTGCCAGCAGCTTAGCGGCCTCACCGTCCTACGAGCAGTACTTC | CASSLAASPSYEQYF
- | TRBJ1-1 | - | 12 | TRBV30 | TGTGCCTGGAGTGGGATGAACACTGAAGCTTTCTTT | CAWSGMNTEAFF
- | TRBJ1-1 | - | 16 | TRBV2 | TGTGCCAGCAGCCTTCAGGGTCGGTTTATGGACACTGAAGCTTTCTTT | CASSLQGRFMDTEAFF
- | TRBJ1-1 | - | 12 | TRBV27 | TGTGCCAGCAGTTTACAGGGCGCAGAAGCTTTCTTT | CASSLQGAEAFF
- | TRBJ1-1 | - | 15 | TRBV4-2 | TGTGCCAGCAGCCCCGCGGGCAGGACTAACACTGAAGCTTTCTTT | CASSPAGRTNTEAFF
- | TRBJ2-1 | - | 15 | TRBV9 | TGTGCCAGCAGCGTAGCCCAGAGCTCCTACAATGAGCAGTTCTTC | CASSVAQSSYNEQFF
- | TRBJ1-3 | - | 16 | TRBV21-1 | TGTGCCAGCAGCCGCATGCAGGGCCGCTCTGGAAACACCATATATTTT | CASSRMQGRSGNTIYF
once | TRBJ2-7 | TRBD2 | 14 | TRBV28 | TGTGCCAGCATGTGGCGGGGGGGGACCTACGAGCAGTACTTC | CASMWRGGTYEQYF
- | TRBJ2-1 | TRBD2 | 16 | TRBV9 | TGTGCCAGCAGCGCCGGTGGCGGGGGGGCTTATCGGCAGCAGTTCTTC | CASSAGGGGAYRQQFF
- | TRBJ2-7 | TRBD2 | 18 | TRBV28 | TGTGCCAGCAGTTTCGCAGAAGGACTAGCGGGAGGCCGCTACGAGCAGTACTTC | CASSFAEGLAGGRYEQYF
- | TRBJ2-5 | - | 18 | TRBV3-1/TRBV3-2 | TGTGCCAGCAGCCAAGACGCCCTCACCTTGGGTGTGGGGGAGACCCAGTACTTC | CASSQDALTLGVGETQYF
- | TRBJ1-2 | - | 13 | TRBV25-1 | TGTGCCAGCAGTGAACCAGGGGTCTATGGCTACACCTTC | CASSEPGVYGYTF
- | TRBJ2-2 | TRBD2 | 15 | TRBV7-2 | TGTGCCAGCAGCCCGGCGGGGGGGCCTACCGGGGAGCTGTTTTTT | CASSPAGGPTGELFF
once | TRBJ2-7 | TRBD1 | 14 | TRBV2 | TGTGCCAGCAGTGATTGGGACAGGGGTGTCGAGCAGTACTTC | CASSDWDRGVEQYF